Listed here are 22 T cell receptor beta chains from one sample, sequenced in a study of CD8 T cells in Susac syndrome (dated by TCRdb to between 2017 and 2020). The library was made by the immunoSEQ multiplex PCR assay. RNA was extracted using the RNeasy kit, and roughly 0.5 to 1 ug of the RNA was reverse transcribed with random hexamers. TCRdb took the public reads, trimmed them with fastp at Q25, ran MiXCR for clone calling and kept in-frame beta chains. Merged by CDR3 protein, the rows form single entries marked with the most common genes and DNA. Counted in this sample were approximately 19,000 distinct CDR3 sequences; about 95% of them appeared once. About 0.24% of the sample goes to the ten largest clones. The sequencing input was CD8+ T cells from PBMCs. These receptors all come from a human donor in good health.

The chain couples TRBV28 to TRBJ2-1; weak D call: TRBD2 (6 bases). The CDR3 extends over 15 amino acids. V lost 2 bases and J 6 bases, leaving 14 bases between the germline ends. Germline V CDR1 and CDR2: MDHEN, SYDVKM. The CDR3 sequence is CASSLVAEVGNEQFF. The CDR3 coding sequence is TGTGCCAGCAGTTTAGTAGCGGAGGTGGGCAATGAGCAGTTCTTC. The whole variable domain, filled in from reference TRBV28 and TRBJ2-1, reads DVKVTQSSRYLVKRTGEKVFLECVQDMDHENMFWYRQDPGLGLRLIYFSYDVKMKEKGDIPEGYSVSREKKERFSLILESASTNQTSMYLCASSLVAEVGNEQFFGPGTRLTVL.

V gene TRBV5-4 combines with J gene TRBJ2-7, with a possible D match to TRBD2 (6 bases). CDR1 and CDR2 from the germline V gene are SGHNT and YYREEE (reference sequence). Trimming pared 0 bases from V and 2 bases from J, leaving 12 bases between. CDR3 length: 15 residues. CDR3 DNA sequence: TGTGCCAGCAGCTTGGGAGCGGGCGGGGCCTACGAGCAGTACGTC. Protein: CASSLGAGGAYEQYV.

This clonotype came up once. This chain uses TRBV4-3 with TRBJ1-4; D remains unclear. The V gene lost 4 bases and the J gene lost 8 bases, with 17 bases spanning the gap. The CDR3 consists of 15 residues. Per germline, CDR1 LGHNA and CDR2 YSLEER. CDR3: CASSPGRGILEKLFF. The DNA of the CDR3 is TGCGCCAGCAGCCCTGGGAGAGGGATCCTCGAAAAACTGTTTTTT.

The chain has TRBV28 and TRBJ2-5; D call uncertain. The CDR3 is 16 residues long. V lost 2 bases to trimming and J lost 2 bases, with 15 bases between them. From germline, CDR1 is MDHEN and CDR2 SYDVKM. Here the CDR3 reads CASSLKILRLQETQYF. DNA for the CDR3: TGTGCCAGCAGTTTAAAAATATTGAGGTTACAAGAGACCCAGTACTTC.

This rearrangement joins TRBV20-1 to TRBJ1-2; no firm D call. Germline CDR1 DFQATT, CDR2 SNEGSKA (reference sequence). Trimming removed 4 bases from V and 3 bases from J, with 15 bases in between. The CDR3 covers 14 residues. The CDR3 loop is CSAKSWTEYYGYTF. The CDR3 DNA follows: TGCAGTGCTAAATCCTGGACCGAATACTATGGCTACACCTTC.

The chain links TRBV21-1 to TRBJ2-7; the table assigns TRBD2, which was not confirmed against the DNA. TRBV21-1 corresponds to a pseudogene. The CDR3 loop spans 16 amino acids. The CDR3 DNA follows: TGTGCCAGCAGCAAAAGTAGTGGGCTAGCGGCCGACGAGCAGTACTTC. It encodes CASSKSSGLAADEQYF.

The chain has TRBV29-1 and TRBJ2-1; D may be TRBD1 (5 bases). Germline values: CDR1 SQVTM, CDR2 ANQGSEA. The length of the CDR3 is 13 residues. V was trimmed by 3 bases and J by 5 bases, leaving 11 bases between them. The CDR3 bases are TGCAGCGTTGATTGGGGCCGGGACAATGAGCAGTTCTTC. It translates to CSVDWGRDNEQFF.

The rearrangement joins TRBV9 to TRBJ2-1, with 9 nucleotides matching TRBD2. The CDR3 loop spans 13 amino acids. CDR1 and CDR2 from the germline V gene are SGDLS and YYNGEE. V was pared by 3 bases and J by 5 bases, with 0 bases of the junction left unmatched. The CDR3 is CASSGLADNEQFF. The CDR3 DNA reads TGTGCCAGCAGCGGACTAGCGGACAATGAGCAGTTCTTC.

V is TRBV9 and J is TRBJ2-1; perhaps TRBD1 as D (6 bases). CDR1 is SGDLS, CDR2 YYNGEE, per germline. V shed 2 bases and J shed 9 bases, with 15 bases lying between them. The CDR3 runs to 14 residues. CDR3 DNA: TGTGCCAGCAGCGTCAGGGGCACCCGGGTTGAGCAGTTCTTC. Translating gives CASSVRGTRVEQFF.

This chain uses TRBV11-3 with TRBJ2-2, with D possibly called TRBD1 or TRBD2 (5 bases each). Germline V CDR1 and CDR2: SGHNT, YENEEA. The germline V and J ends were trimmed by 6 bases and 0 bases, with 14 bases remaining between them. The CDR3 consists of 16 residues. For the CDR3, the DNA is TGTGCCAGCAGTACCCGGGACGGAGCGAACACCGGGGAGCTGTTTTTT. Encoded protein: CASSTRDGANTGELFF. The full variable domain, its missing parts supplied by reference TRBV11-3 and TRBJ2-2, is EAGVVQSPRYKIIEKKQPVAFWCNPISGHNTLYWYLQNLGQGPELLIRYENEEAVDDSQLPKDRFSAERLKGVDSTLKIQPAELGDSAVYLCASSTRDGANTGELFFGEGSRLTVL.

This chain uses TRBV19 with TRBJ1-1; D gene unclear. Germline V lookup: CDR1 LNHDA, CDR2 SQIVND (reference sequence). V was pared by 1 base and J by 1 base, with 7 bases between. This CDR3 has 14 residues. CDR3 residues: CASSIGAPNTEAFF. The CDR3 DNA is TGTGCCAGTAGTATAGGAGCACCGAACACTGAAGCTTTCTTT.

The chain links TRBV27 to TRBJ2-7; TRBD2 matches at 12 bases. This CDR3 spans 15 amino acids. V shed 5 bases, J shed 4 bases, and the junction held 6 bases outside the gene matches. CDR1 is MNHEY and CDR2 is SMNVEV in the germline V gene (reference sequence). The CDR3 spells CASSQTSGRLYEQYF. Written as DNA, the CDR3 is TGTGCCAGCAGTCAAACTAGCGGGAGGTTGTACGAGCAGTACTTC.

V and J are TRBV7-8 and TRBJ2-1, with a tentative D call TRBD1 (6 bases). The V gene lost 11 bases and the J gene lost 4 bases, with 12 bases spanning the gap. The CDR3 totals 12 residues. Germline CDR1 and CDR2: SGHVS and FQNEAQ. CDR3 nucleotides: TGTGCCTCTCGGACAGCTTACAATGAGCAGTTCTTC. It codes for CASRTAYNEQFF.

This chain uses TRBV13 with TRBJ2-2; no definite D call. With 3 bases removed from V and 6 bases from J, the gap between germline ends came to 8 bases. CDR1 and CDR2 (germline): PRHDT, FYEKMQ (reference sequence). CDR3 length equals 13 residues. CDR3 loop: CASSLEEAGELFF. Here the CDR3 DNA reads TGTGCCAGCAGCTTGGAAGAGGCCGGGGAGCTGTTTTTT. Variable domain in full (rest from reference TRBV13 and TRBJ2-2): AAGVIQSPRHLIKEKRETATLKCYPIPRHDTVYWYQQGPGQDPQFLISFYEKMQSDKGSIPDRFSAQQFSDYHSELNMSSLELGDSALYFCASSLEEAGELFFGEGSRLTVL.

V is TRBV27 and J is TRBJ2-1; 7 nucleotides match TRBD2. Germline lookup yields CDR1 MNHEY and CDR2 SMNVEV (reference sequence). This CDR3 spans 15 amino acids. J gave up 8 bases and V 3 bases, and 10 bases lay outside the gene matches. Written as DNA, the CDR3 is TGTGCCAGCAGTTTGGTTCGGGAGGAAGCCGATGAGCAGTTCTTC. Protein product: CASSLVREEADEQFF.

The chain has TRBV13 and TRBJ1-5; D uncertain. Trimming pared 5 bases from V and 0 bases from J, leaving 17 bases between. Germline values: CDR1 PRHDT, CDR2 FYEKMQ (reference sequence). The CDR3 length is 17 residues. Here the CDR3 DNA reads TGTGCCAGCAGCACTCGGATTGGAGAAAATAGCAATCAGCCCCAGCATTTT. Protein: CASSTRIGENSNQPQHF.

The J gene is TRBJ2-2, the V gene TRBV27; no clear D. Germline V CDR1 and CDR2: MNHEY, SMNVEV (reference sequence). The CDR3 has 13 residues. Trimming stripped 5 bases from V and 0 bases from J, with 4 bases between. The CDR3 DNA sequence: TGTGCCAGCAGTCCAACGAACACCGGGGAGCTGTTTTTT. The encoded protein is CASSPTNTGELFF.

This clonotype has a single count. The V call is TRBV24-1, the J call TRBJ2-2; D is uncertain. The length of the CDR3 is 13 residues. In germline, CDR1 is KGHDR, CDR2 SFDVKD. V gave up 3 bases and J gave up 5 bases, with 6 bases separating them. CDR3 residues: CATSDRWTGELFF. The CDR3 DNA reads as TGTGCCACCAGTGATCGGTGGACCGGGGAGCTGTTTTTT.

The V call is TRBV19, the J call TRBJ2-1; perhaps TRBD2 as D (6 bases). V lost 3 bases and J lost 4, with 13 bases in between. The germline CDR1 and CDR2 sequences are LNHDA and SQIVND (reference sequence). This CDR3 is built from 15 residues. The CDR3 here is CASSIGSGGYNEQFF. Here the CDR3 DNA reads TGTGCCAGTAGTATCGGAAGCGGAGGGTACAATGAGCAGTTCTTC.

V usage is TRBV10-3 and J usage is TRBJ2-1, with a weak D call TRBD2 (6 bases). Looked up from germline, CDR1 is ENHRY and CDR2 is SYGVKD. The V end lost 0 bases, the J end lost 5 bases, and 14 bases lay between the germline ends. CDR3 length: 16 amino acids. Here the CDR3 DNA reads TGTGCCATCAGTGAGTCGCCGGGGGAGTACCACAATGAGCAGTTCTTC. Residues: CAISESPGEYHNEQFF.

In DNA form, the CDR3 reads TGTGCCAGCCACAGGGCCCTTACAGATACGCAGTATTTT. Encoded protein: CASHRALTDTQYF. V is TRBV7-9 and J is TRBJ2-3, with a tentative D call TRBD1 (6 bases). Trimming took 8 bases from V and 3 from J, leaving 12 bases between them. The germline V gene encodes CDR1 SEHNR and CDR2 FQNEAQ (reference sequence). The CDR3 is made up of 13 amino acids.

This rearrangement joins TRBV24-1 to TRBJ2-2; 7 positions agree with TRBD1. CDR1 KGHDR and CDR2 SFDVKD come from the germline V gene. The J segment lost 4 bases and the V segment lost 0 bases, leaving 10 bases of the junction unmatched. This CDR3 spans 18 amino acids. The CDR3 region has the DNA TGTGCCACCAGTGATTTGGAGCCGACAGGGATGTTCACCGGGGAGCTGTTTTTT. Amino acid sequence: CATSDLEPTGMFTGELFF.